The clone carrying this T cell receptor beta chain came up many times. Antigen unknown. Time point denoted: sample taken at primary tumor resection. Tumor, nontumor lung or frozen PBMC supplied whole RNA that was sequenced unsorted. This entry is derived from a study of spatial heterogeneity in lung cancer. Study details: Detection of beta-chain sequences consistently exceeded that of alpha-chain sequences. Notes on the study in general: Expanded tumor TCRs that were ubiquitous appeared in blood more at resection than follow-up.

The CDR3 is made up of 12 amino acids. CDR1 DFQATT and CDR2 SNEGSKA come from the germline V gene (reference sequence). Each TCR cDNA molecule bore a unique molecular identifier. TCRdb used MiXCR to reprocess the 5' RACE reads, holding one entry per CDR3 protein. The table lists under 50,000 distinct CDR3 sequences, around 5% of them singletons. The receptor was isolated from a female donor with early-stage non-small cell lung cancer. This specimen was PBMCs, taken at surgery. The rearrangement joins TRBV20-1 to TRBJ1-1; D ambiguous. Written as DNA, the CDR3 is TGCAACGCCCCTCGGGTGAACACTGAAGCTTTCTTT. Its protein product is CNAPRVNTEAFF.